These 31 T cell receptor beta chains were all obtained from the same sample, sequenced in a study of identical twins. In TCRdb, the 5' RACE reads were re-called with MiXCR into one record per CDR3 protein. The sample lists some 500,000 distinct CDR3 sequences, 9.6% seen once, with roughly 3.2% in the top ten. These same records also appear under a second study, on yellow fever vaccine responses in identical twins.

Sequenced material: PBMCs. The receptors stem from a woman under 30 in good health.

This clonotype turned up a few times. V usage is TRBV30 and J usage is TRBJ2-5, with D perhaps being TRBD1 or TRBD2 (6 bases each). With 1 base removed from V and 5 bases from J, the gap between germline ends came to 14 bases. Germline-derived CDR1 and CDR2 are GTSNPN and SVGIG (reference sequence). The CDR3 is 14 amino acids. CDR3 in amino acids: CAWSGGLTGETQYF. The CDR3 DNA sequence: TGTGCCTGGAGTGGGGGACTCACAGGGGAGACCCAGTACTTC.

The J gene is TRBJ1-4, the V gene TRBV29-1, with D unresolved. The CDR3 extends over 11 amino acids. V gave up 2 bases and J gave up 13 bases, with 11 bases separating them. Germline V gene lookup returns CDR1 SQVTM and CDR2 ANQGSEA. CDR3 in amino acids: CSVESGTGLFF. The CDR3 DNA sequence: TGCAGCGTTGAATCGGGAACCGGACTGTTTTTT. Looking up the rest from reference TRBV29-1 and TRBJ1-4 gives the full variable domain: SAVISQKPSRDICQRGTSLTIQCQVDSQVTMMFWYRQQPGQSLTLIATANQGSEATYESGFVIDKFPISRPNLTFSTLTVSNMSPEDSSIYLCSVESGTGLFFGSGTQLSVL.

This clonotype was counted ten times or more. The chain couples TRBV7-9 to TRBJ1-1; no firm D call. Per the germline V gene, CDR1 is SEHNR and CDR2 is FQNEAQ (reference sequence). V was pared by 3 bases and J by 6 bases, with 5 bases between. The CDR3 length is 11 residues. Written as DNA, the CDR3 is TGTGCCAGCAGCTTTTACGCTGAAGCTTTCTTT. Its translation: CASSFYAEAFF.

At least ten counts were recorded for this clonotype. This chain connects TRBV20-1 to TRBJ2-3; 10 bases map to TRBD2. V shed 3 bases, J shed 2 bases, and the junction held 5 bases outside the gene matches. The germline gives CDR1 DFQATT, CDR2 SNEGSKA (reference sequence). The CDR3 consists of 15 residues. This CDR3 is CSARWLAGVTDTQYF. As DNA, the CDR3 is TGCAGTGCTAGGTGGCTAGCGGGGGTCACAGATACGCAGTATTTT.

The chain recombines TRBV20-1 with TRBJ2-7; TRBD2 is a possible D gene (6 bases). There are 12 residues in the CDR3. V was pared by 5 bases and J by 2 bases, with 10 bases between. Germline V gene data show CDR1 as DFQATT and CDR2 as SNEGSKA (reference sequence). The CDR3 DNA is TGCAGTGCTGGAGGGACCCCCTACGAGCAGTACTTC. Its translation is CSAGGTPYEQYF.

The chain combines TRBV15 with TRBJ2-2, with D hard to call. The CDR3 runs 12 residues. The V end lost 3 bases, the J end lost 5 bases, and 4 bases lay between the germline ends. The germline gives CDR1 LNHNV, CDR2 YYDKDF (reference sequence). CDR3 bases: TGTGCCACCAGCAGGGGAACCGGGGAGCTGTTTTTT. Translation: CATSRGTGELFF.

The gene calls are TRBV18 and TRBJ2-6, with 9 positions matching TRBD1. This CDR3 has 17 amino acids. J lost 4 bases, V lost 7 bases, and 11 bases had no gene match. Germline CDR1 reads KGHSH; CDR2 reads LQKENI. CDR3 loop: CASYQGQGVSGANVLTF. The CDR3 bases are TGTGCCAGCTATCAGGGACAGGGAGTGTCCGGGGCCAACGTCCTGACTTTC.

This clonotype has a handful of counts. J is TRBJ1-1 and V is TRBV10-3; TRBD1 is a possible D gene (5 bases). Trimming pared 5 bases from V and 3 bases from J, leaving 13 bases between. The CDR3 length is 14 residues. Germline V CDR1 and CDR2: ENHRY, SYGVKD. The CDR3 loop is CAISQGAIDTEAFF. CDR3 bases: TGTGCCATCAGTCAAGGGGCCATTGACACTGAAGCTTTCTTT.

In its sample, this clonotype was seen a few times. The gene calls are TRBV29-1 and TRBJ2-1, with 10 bases aligning to TRBD1. The V gene end was trimmed by 3 bases and the J gene end by 6 bases; junction bases not matched to a gene: 5. Looked up from germline, CDR1 is SQVTM and CDR2 is ANQGSEA. The CDR3 length is 14 residues. The CDR3 spells CSVERGTGANEQFF. In DNA form, the CDR3 reads TGCAGCGTTGAGAGGGGGACAGGGGCCAATGAGCAGTTCTTC.

This clonotype occurred many times. The V gene is TRBV7-2, the J gene TRBJ2-7; D might be TRBD2 (6 bases). Germline loops: CDR1 SGHTA, CDR2 FQGNSA. CDR3 length equals 15 residues. V was cut by 5 bases and J by 4 bases, with 18 bases left in between. The CDR3 protein is CASSPVSGEEYEQYF. The CDR3 DNA sequence: TGTGCCAGCAGCCCGGTCTCGGGGGAGGAGTACGAGCAGTACTTC.

A few counts support this clonotype. The rearrangement uses TRBV20-1 and TRBJ2-5; the D is unclear. Germline V gene sequence: CDR1 DFQATT, CDR2 SNEGSKA (reference sequence). V lost 1 base, J lost 4 bases, and 7 bases lay in between. The CDR3 covers 12 residues. CDR3 DNA sequence: TGCAGTGCTAGAGTCTGGGGAGAGACCCAGTACTTC. Amino acid sequence: CSARVWGETQYF.

The rearrangement uses TRBV5-6 and TRBJ2-1, with D uncertain. The germline CDR1 and CDR2 sequences are SGHDT and YYEEEE. The CDR3 totals 16 residues. Trimming stripped 2 bases from V and 0 bases from J, with 12 bases between. The DNA of the CDR3 is TGTGCCAGCAGCTTAGGTCAGACGAGCTCCTACAATGAGCAGTTCTTC. This codes for CASSLGQTSSYNEQFF.

The chain joins TRBV6-1 to TRBJ1-2; TRBD1 agrees at 10 bases. CDR1 and CDR2 from the germline V gene are MNHNS and SASEGT. V lost 8 bases, J lost 2 bases, and 5 bases stayed unmatched. The CDR3 is 14 residues long. This CDR3 reads CASRKGQGNYGYTF. Here the CDR3 DNA reads TGTGCCAGCCGGAAGGGACAGGGGAACTATGGCTACACCTTC.

This clonotype was detected many times. The chain carries TRBV5-5 and TRBJ2-6, with D maybe TRBD2 (5 bases). CDR3 length: 17 amino acids. The V end was cut by 0 bases, the J end by 2 bases, with 12 bases between. Per the germline V gene, CDR1 is SGHKS and CDR2 is YYEKEE (reference sequence). CDR3 protein: CASSLEVGVAGANVLTF. The CDR3 DNA follows: TGTGCCAGCAGCTTGGAGGTGGGAGTAGCTGGGGCCAACGTCCTGACTTTC.

This clonotype has just a few counts. The chain links TRBV4-2 to TRBJ2-2; D is ambiguous. The CDR3 contains 15 residues. V was cut by 0 bases and J by 4 bases, with 9 bases left in between. In germline, CDR1 is LGHNA, CDR2 YNFKEQ. This chain's CDR3 is CASSQDGLSTGELFF. The CDR3 DNA follows: TGTGCCAGCAGCCAAGACGGGCTATCCACCGGGGAGCTGTTTTTT.

This clonotype appeared a few times. The CDR3 region has the DNA TGTGCCAGCAAACCGGGACAGAACTCTTGGGAGCAGTACTTC. Amino acids: CASKPGQNSWEQYF. The chain joins TRBV12-3 or TRBV12-4 to TRBJ2-7, with 7 nucleotides matching TRBD1. CDR3 length equals 14 residues. J was trimmed by 7 bases and V by 7 bases; bases with no gene match: 13.

The sample holds a few counts of this clonotype. This chain uses TRBV15 with TRBJ2-7; maybe TRBD2 (6 bases). The germline gives CDR1 LNHNV, CDR2 YYDKDF (reference sequence). The CDR3 length is 14 residues. V was shortened by 7 bases and J by 6 bases, with 19 bases between the two germline ends. In nucleotides, the CDR3 is TGTGCCACCAACCTACCGAAGCGGAGGGGCGAGCAGTACTTC. Amino acid sequence: CATNLPKRRGEQYF.

This chain connects TRBV15 to TRBJ2-2; D possibly uses TRBD1 or TRBD2 (5 bases each). V lost 4 bases and J 0 bases, leaving 6 bases between the germline ends. The CDR3 covers 14 residues. Germline V CDR1 and CDR2: LNHNV, YYDKDF (reference sequence). As DNA, the CDR3 is TGTGCCACCAGCATGGGGGCGAACACCGGGGAGCTGTTTTTT. Encoded protein: CATSMGANTGELFF.

The chain uses TRBV24-1 and TRBJ2-4; 10 bases are a match to TRBD2. Germline V gene data show CDR1 as KGHDR and CDR2 as SFDVKD. The CDR3 totals 17 residues. Trimming cost V 2 bases and J 0 bases; bases outside gene matches: 3. The CDR3 sequence: CATSDSTSGVAKNIQYF. CDR3 sequence (DNA): TGTGCCACCAGTGATTCAACTAGCGGGGTAGCCAAAAACATTCAGTACTTC.

The gene calls are TRBV7-9 and TRBJ2-7, with D maybe TRBD2 (6 bases). V lost 3 bases and J lost 3, with 15 bases in between. The CDR3 consists of 15 residues. CDR1 is SEHNR and CDR2 is FQNEAQ in the germline V gene (reference sequence). CDR3 protein: CASSFKPGLNYEQYF. CDR3 nucleotide sequence: TGTGCCAGCAGCTTCAAGCCGGGACTGAACTACGAGCAGTACTTC.

This chain links TRBV6-2 or TRBV6-3 with TRBJ2-2; possible D gene TRBD1, 5 bases. The CDR3 extends over 19 amino acids. The V end lost 2 bases, the J end lost 0 bases, and 19 bases lay between the germline ends. CDR1 and CDR2 (germline): MNHEY, SVGEGT. The DNA of the CDR3 is TGTGCCAGCAGTTACAGTATAGCAGACAGCGCTCCGAACACCGGGGAGCTGTTTTTT. Translation gives CASSYSIADSAPNTGELFF.

The rearrangement links TRBV12-5 to TRBJ2-1; D is undetermined. Germline V CDR1 and CDR2: LGHNT, FRNRAP. The CDR3 spans 11 residues. V dropped 0 bases and J dropped 6 bases, with 0 bases sitting between them. The CDR3 DNA is TGTGCTAGTGGTTTGGTCAATGAGCAGTTCTTC. Its translation: CASGLVNEQFF.

The rearrangement joins TRBV19 to TRBJ1-2; no clear D. V dropped 1 base and J dropped 2 bases, with 8 bases sitting between them. This CDR3 has 14 residues. Germline CDR1 reads LNHDA; CDR2 reads SQIVND (reference sequence). CDR3 bases: TGTGCCAGTAGTATAGGGTCAGAGAACTATGGCTACACCTTC. Protein product: CASSIGSENYGYTF.

This clonotype was recorded at least ten times. The chain joins TRBV5-1 to TRBJ2-1; no reliable D call. Germline V gene data show CDR1 as SGHRS and CDR2 as YFSETQ. The CDR3 is 15 amino acids. Trimming took 2 bases from V and 7 from J, leaving 16 bases between them. The CDR3 sequence is CASSLSQPGANEQFF. As DNA, the CDR3 is TGCGCCAGCAGCTTATCACAGCCCGGCGCAAATGAGCAGTTCTTC.

This clonotype was observed a handful of times. V usage is TRBV6-2 or TRBV6-3 and J usage is TRBJ1-2; no clear D. The germline V gene encodes CDR1 MNHEY and CDR2 SVGEGT. The CDR3 is made up of 14 amino acids. Trimming removed 5 bases from V and 4 bases from J, with 14 bases in between. CDR3 sequence reads: CASSPAGVTYGYTF. As DNA, the CDR3 is TGTGCCAGCAGTCCCGCCGGGGTTACCTATGGCTACACCTTC.

The chain employs TRBV27 and TRBJ2-7; D gene ambiguous. V was cut by 1 base and J by 4 bases, with 8 bases left in between. Germline CDR1 reads MNHEY; CDR2 reads SMNVEV (reference sequence). The CDR3 length is 13 residues. The CDR3 is CASSLWTPYEQYF. The CDR3 DNA follows: TGTGCCAGCAGTTTATGGACCCCATACGAGCAGTACTTC.

This clonotype has at least ten counts. The CDR3 here is CSVTRSGIGEQYF. The CDR3 DNA sequence: TGCAGCGTCACCCGGAGTGGGATTGGCGAGCAGTACTTC. The gene calls are TRBV29-1 and TRBJ2-7; D is ambiguous. Germline V CDR1 and CDR2: SQVTM, ANQGSEA. Trimming took 6 bases from V and 6 from J, leaving 18 bases between them. The length of the CDR3 is 13 residues.

This clonotype has a handful of counts. The gene calls are TRBV9 and TRBJ2-7; D gene uncertain. Germline assignment: CDR1 SGDLS and CDR2 YYNGEE. The CDR3 extends over 14 amino acids. Trimming took off 0 bases at V and 2 bases at J, with 9 bases between the two ends. Here the CDR3 reads CASSVDGKPYEQYF. The CDR3 bases are TGTGCCAGCAGCGTAGATGGGAAACCCTACGAGCAGTACTTC.

Notes on this clonotype: A much bigger clone sits one base away, suggesting this may be a read error. The chain recombines TRBV18 with TRBJ2-2, with a possible D match to TRBD1 (6 bases). V was trimmed by 2 bases and J by 4 bases, leaving 8 bases between them. Germline values: CDR1 KGHSH, CDR2 LQKENI. The CDR3 totals 14 residues. The CDR3 is CASSPTGPTGELFF. CDR3 DNA: TGTGCCAGCTCACCAACAGGGCCCACCGGGGAGCTGTTTTTT. The full variable domain, with the rest looked up from reference TRBV18 and TRBJ2-2, is NAGVMQNPRHLVRRRGQEARLRCSPMKGHSHVYWYRQLPEEGLKFMVYLQKENIIDESGMPKERFSAEFPKEGPSILRIQQVVRGDSAAYFCASSPTGPTGELFFGEGSRLTVL.

This clonotype was recorded many times. The CDR3 nucleotides read TGTGCCAGCAGTTTGGCTCTCGGGACAGGATATCAGCCCCAGCATTTT. This translates into CASSLALGTGYQPQHF. J is TRBJ1-5 and V is TRBV12-3 or TRBV12-4, with 8 bases fitting TRBD1. The length of the CDR3 is 16 residues. J was trimmed by 5 bases and V by 3 bases; bases with no gene match: 9.

This clonotype has a count of ten or more. This chain connects TRBV6-6 to TRBJ2-7; D is ambiguous. Germline V gene sequence: CDR1 MNHNY, CDR2 SVGAGI (reference sequence). The CDR3 totals 11 residues. Between the trimmed V and J ends, which lost 1 base and 7 bases, there was a span of 5 bases. This CDR3 reads CASSYLEEQYF. DNA of the CDR3: TGTGCCAGCAGTTACTTGGAGGAGCAGTACTTC.